This T cell receptor (beta chain) was retrieved from a study of OX40 agonist ivuxolimab in advanced cancers. About the research overall: With ivuxolimab, an agonistic anti-OX40 (CD134) antibody, patients were treated. Every 2 weeks, patients received ivuxolimab intravenously, dosed at 0.01 to 10 mg/kg. The dose-escalation group included hepatocellular carcinoma, melanoma, renal cell carcinoma and head and neck cancer.

For this clone: What it binds is unknown.

Study-wide findings and caveats: Dose levels from 0.1 to 3.0 mg/kg saw CD4+ and CD8+ blood T cells expand clonally by week 6.

V dropped 4 bases and J dropped 5 bases, with 3 bases sitting between them. This CDR3 has 11 amino acids. Per the germline V gene, CDR1 is KGHSH and CDR2 is LQKENI. Method: immunoSEQ multiplex PCR; TCRdb's copy keeps in-frame clones and lacks some. Of more than 65,000 clones in the sample, just under 95% were seen once. This TCR was sampled from an adult with an advanced solid tumor such as melanoma, head and neck, liver or kidney cancer. The specimen was CD4+ or CD8+ T cells sorted from blood, collected in a trial of the OX40 agonist ivuxolimab. This chain uses TRBV18 with TRBJ2-1; D call uncertain. The CDR3 DNA follows: TGTGCCAGCTCACGGGACAATGAGCAGTTCTTC. Amino acids: CASSRDNEQFF.